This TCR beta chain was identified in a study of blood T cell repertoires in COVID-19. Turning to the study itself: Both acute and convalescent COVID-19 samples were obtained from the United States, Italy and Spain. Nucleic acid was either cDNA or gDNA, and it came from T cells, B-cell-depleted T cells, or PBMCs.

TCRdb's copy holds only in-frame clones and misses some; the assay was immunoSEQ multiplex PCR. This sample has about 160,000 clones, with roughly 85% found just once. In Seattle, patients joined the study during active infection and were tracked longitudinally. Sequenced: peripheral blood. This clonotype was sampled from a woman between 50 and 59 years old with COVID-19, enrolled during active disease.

CDR3 nucleotide sequence: TGCGCCAGCAGCCCCCTTAACTCCGGGGGATGGGCAGAGACCCAGTACTTC. Translating gives CASSPLNSGGWAETQYF. The chain uses TRBV5-1 and TRBJ2-5, with a possible D match to TRBD2 (6 bases). The CDR3 is 17 residues long. Germline V gene data show CDR1 as SGHRS and CDR2 as YFSETQ. Trimming pared 4 bases from V and 4 bases from J, leaving 23 bases between.